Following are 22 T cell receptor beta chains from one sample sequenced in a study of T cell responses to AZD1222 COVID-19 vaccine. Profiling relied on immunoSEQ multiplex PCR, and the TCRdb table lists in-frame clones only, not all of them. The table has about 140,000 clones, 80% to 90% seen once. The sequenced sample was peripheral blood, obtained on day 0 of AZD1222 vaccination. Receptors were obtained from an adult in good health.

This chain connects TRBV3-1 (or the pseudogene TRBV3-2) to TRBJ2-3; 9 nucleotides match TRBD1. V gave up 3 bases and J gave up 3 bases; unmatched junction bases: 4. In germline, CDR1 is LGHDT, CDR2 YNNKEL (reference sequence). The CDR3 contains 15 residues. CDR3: CASSQTGGGTDTQYF. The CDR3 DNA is TGTGCCAGCAGCCAGACAGGGGGAGGGACAGATACGCAGTATTTT.

CDR3 nucleotides: TGTGCCAGCAGTTACGCGGGACAGACCACCGGGGAGCTGTTTTTT. This translates into CASSYAGQTTGELFF. The chain links TRBV6-5 to TRBJ2-2, with TRBD1 as a possible D gene (7 bases). The V end lost 2 bases, the J end lost 4 bases, and 11 bases lay between the germline ends. The length of the CDR3 is 15 residues. Germline V gene lookup returns CDR1 MNHEY and CDR2 SVGAGI.

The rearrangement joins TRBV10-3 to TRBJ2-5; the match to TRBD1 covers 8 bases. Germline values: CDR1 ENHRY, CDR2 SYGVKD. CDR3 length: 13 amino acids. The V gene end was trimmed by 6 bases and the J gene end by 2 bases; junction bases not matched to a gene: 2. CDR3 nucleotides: TGTGCCATCAGCGGACAGGGACAAGAGACCCAGTACTTC. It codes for CAISGQGQETQYF.

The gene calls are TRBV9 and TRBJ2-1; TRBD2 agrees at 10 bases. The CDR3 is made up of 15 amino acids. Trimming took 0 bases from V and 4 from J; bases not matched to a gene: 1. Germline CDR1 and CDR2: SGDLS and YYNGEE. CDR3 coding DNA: TGTGCCAGCAGCGTAGATAGCGGGAGGTACAATGAGCAGTTCTTC. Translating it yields CASSVDSGRYNEQFF.

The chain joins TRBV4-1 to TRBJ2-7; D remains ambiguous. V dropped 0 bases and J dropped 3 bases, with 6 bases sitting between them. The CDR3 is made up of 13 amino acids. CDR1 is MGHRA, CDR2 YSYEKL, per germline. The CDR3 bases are TGCGCCAGCAGCCAAGACCTCTACTACGAGCAGTACTTC. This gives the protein CASSQDLYYEQYF.

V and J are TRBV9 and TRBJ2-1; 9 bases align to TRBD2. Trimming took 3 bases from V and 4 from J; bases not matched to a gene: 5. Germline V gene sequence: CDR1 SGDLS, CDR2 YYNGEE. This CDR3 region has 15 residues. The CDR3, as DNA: TGTGCCAGCAGCGCCCGACTAGCGGAATACAATGAGCAGTTCTTC. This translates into CASSARLAEYNEQFF. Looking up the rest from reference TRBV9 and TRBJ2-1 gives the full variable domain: DSGVTQTPKHLITATGQRVTLRCSPRSGDLSVYWYQQSLDQGLQFLIQYYNGEERAKGNILERFSAQQFPDLHSELNLSSLELGDSALYFCASSARLAEYNEQFFGPGTRLTVL.

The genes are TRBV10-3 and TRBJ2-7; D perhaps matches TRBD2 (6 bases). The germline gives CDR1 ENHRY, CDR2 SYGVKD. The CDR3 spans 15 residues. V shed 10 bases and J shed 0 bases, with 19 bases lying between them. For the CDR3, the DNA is TGTGCCACCCGTTCAGGGATCGGGAGCTCCTACGAGCAGTACTTC. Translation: CATRSGIGSSYEQYF.

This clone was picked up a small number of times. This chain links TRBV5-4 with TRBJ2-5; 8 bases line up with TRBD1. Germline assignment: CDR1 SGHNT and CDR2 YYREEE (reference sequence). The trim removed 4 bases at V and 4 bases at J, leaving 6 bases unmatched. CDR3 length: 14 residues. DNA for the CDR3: TGTGCCAGCAGCGCGACAGGGGTGAGAGAGACCCAGTACTTC. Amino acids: CASSATGVRETQYF.

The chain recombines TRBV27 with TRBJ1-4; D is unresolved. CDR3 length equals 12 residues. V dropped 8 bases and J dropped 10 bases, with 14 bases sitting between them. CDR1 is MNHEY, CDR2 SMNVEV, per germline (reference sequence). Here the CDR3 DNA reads TGTGCCAGCGGGTTTCCTGAAGTAAAACTGTTTTTT. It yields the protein CASGFPEVKLFF.

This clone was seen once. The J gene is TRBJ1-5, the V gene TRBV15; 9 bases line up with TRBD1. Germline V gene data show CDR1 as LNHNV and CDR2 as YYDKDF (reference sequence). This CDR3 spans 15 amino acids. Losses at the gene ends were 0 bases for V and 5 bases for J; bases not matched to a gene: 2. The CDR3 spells CATSREDRGHQPQHF. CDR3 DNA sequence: TGTGCCACCAGCAGAGAGGACAGGGGACATCAGCCCCAGCATTTT.

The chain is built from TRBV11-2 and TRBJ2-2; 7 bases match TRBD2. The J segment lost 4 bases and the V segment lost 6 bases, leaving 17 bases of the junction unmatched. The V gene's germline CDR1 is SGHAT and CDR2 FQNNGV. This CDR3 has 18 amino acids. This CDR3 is CASRRTPSTGGPTGELFF. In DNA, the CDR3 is TGTGCCAGCAGGAGAACCCCTTCAACGGGAGGCCCCACCGGGGAGCTGTTTTTT.

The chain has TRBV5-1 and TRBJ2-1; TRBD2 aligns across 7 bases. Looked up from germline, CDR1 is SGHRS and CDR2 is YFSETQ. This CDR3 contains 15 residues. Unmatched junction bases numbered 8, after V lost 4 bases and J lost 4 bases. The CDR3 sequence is CASSRAGTNYNEQFF. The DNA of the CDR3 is TGCGCCAGCAGCCGAGCCGGGACTAATTACAATGAGCAGTTCTTC.

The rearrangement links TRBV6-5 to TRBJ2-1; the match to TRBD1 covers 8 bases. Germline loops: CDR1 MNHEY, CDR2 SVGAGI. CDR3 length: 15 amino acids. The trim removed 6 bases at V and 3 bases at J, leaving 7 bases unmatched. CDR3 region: CASRATGEVYNEQFF. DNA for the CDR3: TGTGCCAGCAGGGCGACAGGGGAAGTCTACAATGAGCAGTTCTTC.

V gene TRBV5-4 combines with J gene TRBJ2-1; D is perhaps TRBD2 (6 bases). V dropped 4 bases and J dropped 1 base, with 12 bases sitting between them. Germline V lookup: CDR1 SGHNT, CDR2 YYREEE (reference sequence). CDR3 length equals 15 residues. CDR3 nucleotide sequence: TGTGCCAGCAGCCTCGCACGGGAGTCCTACAATGAGCAGTTCTTC. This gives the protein CASSLARESYNEQFF.

The CDR3 DNA is TGTGCCAGCAGCCCTCTGACTAGCGGACCCAAAGTGGGACTAGATACGCAGTATTTT. It encodes CASSPLTSGPKVGLDTQYF. This chain uses TRBV7-2 with TRBJ2-3; TRBD2 matches 9 bases. V dropped 5 bases and J dropped 5; count of bases not matched to a gene: 20. Germline CDR1 SGHTA, CDR2 FQGNSA. The CDR3 is 19 residues long.

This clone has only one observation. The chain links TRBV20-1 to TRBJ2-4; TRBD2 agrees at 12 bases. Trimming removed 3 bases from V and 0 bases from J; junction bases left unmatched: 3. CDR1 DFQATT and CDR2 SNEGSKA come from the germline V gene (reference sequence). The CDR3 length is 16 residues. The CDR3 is CSASSSGRVAKNIQYF. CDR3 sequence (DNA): TGCAGTGCTAGTTCTAGCGGGAGGGTAGCCAAAAACATTCAGTACTTC.

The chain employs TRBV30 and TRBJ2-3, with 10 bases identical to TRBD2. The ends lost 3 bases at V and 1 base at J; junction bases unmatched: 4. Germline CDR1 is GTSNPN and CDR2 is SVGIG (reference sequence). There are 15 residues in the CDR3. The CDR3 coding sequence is TGTGCCTGGAGAGTAGCGGGGGGTCGCACAGATACGCAGTATTTT. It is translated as CAWRVAGGRTDTQYF.

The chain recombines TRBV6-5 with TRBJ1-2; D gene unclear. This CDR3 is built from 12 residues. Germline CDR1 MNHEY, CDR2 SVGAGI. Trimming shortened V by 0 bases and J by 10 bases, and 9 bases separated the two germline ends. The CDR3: CASSYSTEDYTF. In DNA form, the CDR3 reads TGTGCCAGCAGTTACTCGACGGAAGACTACACCTTC.

CDR3 sequence: CASSPTWVEQYF. CDR3 nucleotide sequence: TGTGCCAGCAGCCCTACTTGGGTCGAGCAGTACTTC. The gene calls are TRBV11-2 and TRBJ2-7; D is unresolved. Per the germline V gene, CDR1 is SGHAT and CDR2 is FQNNGV. The CDR3 has 12 residues. Between the trimmed V and J ends, which lost 5 bases and 6 bases, there was a span of 11 bases.

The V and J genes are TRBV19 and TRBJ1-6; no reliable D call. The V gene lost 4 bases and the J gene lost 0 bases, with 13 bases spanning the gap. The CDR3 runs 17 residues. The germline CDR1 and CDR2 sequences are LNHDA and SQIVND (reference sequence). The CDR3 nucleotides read TGTGCCAGTAGTAGGACTGCCACGGGCTCCTATAATTCACCCCTCCACTTT. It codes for CASSRTATGSYNSPLHF.

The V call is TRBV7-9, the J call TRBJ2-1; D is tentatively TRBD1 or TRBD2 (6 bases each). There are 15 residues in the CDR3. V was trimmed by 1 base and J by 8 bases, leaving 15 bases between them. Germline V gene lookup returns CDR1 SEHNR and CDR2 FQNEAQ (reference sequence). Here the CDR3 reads CASSLVWGAGYEQFF. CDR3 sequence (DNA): TGTGCCAGCAGCTTAGTATGGGGGGCGGGCTATGAGCAGTTCTTC.

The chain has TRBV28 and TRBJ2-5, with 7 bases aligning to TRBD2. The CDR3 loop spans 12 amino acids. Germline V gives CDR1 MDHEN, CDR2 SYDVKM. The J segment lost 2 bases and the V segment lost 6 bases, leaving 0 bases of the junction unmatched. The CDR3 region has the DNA TGTGCCAGCAGGGGAGGGCAAGAGACCCAGTACTTC. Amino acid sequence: CASRGGQETQYF.